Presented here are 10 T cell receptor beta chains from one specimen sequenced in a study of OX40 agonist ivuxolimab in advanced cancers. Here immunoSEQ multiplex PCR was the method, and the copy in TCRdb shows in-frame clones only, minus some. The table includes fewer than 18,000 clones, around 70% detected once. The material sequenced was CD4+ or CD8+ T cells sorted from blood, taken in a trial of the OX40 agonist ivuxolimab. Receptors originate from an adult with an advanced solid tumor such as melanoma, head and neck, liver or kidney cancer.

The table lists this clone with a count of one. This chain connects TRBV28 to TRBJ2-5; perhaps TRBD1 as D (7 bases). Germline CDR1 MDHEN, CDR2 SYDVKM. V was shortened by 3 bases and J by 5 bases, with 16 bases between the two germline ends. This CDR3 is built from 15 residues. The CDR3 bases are TGTGCCAGCAGTTTTAACCCACCAGGGGGGGAGACCCAGTACTTC. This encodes CASSFNPPGGETQYF.

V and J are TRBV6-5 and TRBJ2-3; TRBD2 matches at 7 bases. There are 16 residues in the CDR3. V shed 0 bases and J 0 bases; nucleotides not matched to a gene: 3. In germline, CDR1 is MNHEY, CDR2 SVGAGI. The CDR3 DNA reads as TGTGCCAGCAGTTACTCGATTAGCGGGAGCACAGATACGCAGTATTTT. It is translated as CASSYSISGSTDTQYF.

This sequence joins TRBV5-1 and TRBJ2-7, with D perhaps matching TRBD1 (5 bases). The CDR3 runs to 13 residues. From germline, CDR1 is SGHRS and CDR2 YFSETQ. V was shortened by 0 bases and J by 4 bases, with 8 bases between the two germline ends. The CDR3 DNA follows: TGCGCCAGCAGCTTGGACAGGAGTTACGAGCAGTACTTC. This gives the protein CASSLDRSYEQYF.

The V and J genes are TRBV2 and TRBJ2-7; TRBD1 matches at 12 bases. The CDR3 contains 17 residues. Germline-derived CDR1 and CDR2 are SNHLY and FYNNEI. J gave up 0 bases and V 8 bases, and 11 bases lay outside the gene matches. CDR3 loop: CASGWDRGQSGSYEQYF. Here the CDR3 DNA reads TGTGCCAGCGGCTGGGACAGGGGGCAATCGGGCTCCTACGAGCAGTACTTC. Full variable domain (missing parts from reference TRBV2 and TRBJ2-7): EPEVTQTPSHQVTQMGQEVILRCVPISNHLYFYWYRQILGQKVEFLVSFYNNEISEKSEIFDDQFSVERPDGSNFTLKIRSTKLEDSAMYFCASGWDRGQSGSYEQYFGPGTRLTVT.

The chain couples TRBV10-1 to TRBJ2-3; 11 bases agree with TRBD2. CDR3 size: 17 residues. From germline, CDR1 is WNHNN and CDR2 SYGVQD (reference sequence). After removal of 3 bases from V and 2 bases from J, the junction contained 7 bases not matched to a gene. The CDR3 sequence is CASSDLGGLADTDTQYF. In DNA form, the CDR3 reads TGCGCCAGCAGTGACCTAGGGGGACTAGCGGACACAGATACGCAGTATTTT.

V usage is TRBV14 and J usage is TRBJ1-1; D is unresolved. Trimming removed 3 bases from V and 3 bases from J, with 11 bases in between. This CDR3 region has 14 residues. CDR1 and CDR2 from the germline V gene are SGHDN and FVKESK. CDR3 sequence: CASSHAEADTEAFF. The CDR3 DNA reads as TGTGCCAGCAGCCATGCCGAGGCCGACACTGAAGCTTTCTTT.

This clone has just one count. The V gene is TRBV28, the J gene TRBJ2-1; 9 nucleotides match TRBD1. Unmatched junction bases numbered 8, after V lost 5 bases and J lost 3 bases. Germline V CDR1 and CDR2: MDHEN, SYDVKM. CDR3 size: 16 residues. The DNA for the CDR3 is TGTGCCAGCAGTCCAGACGGGACAGGGAACTACAATGAGCAGTTCTTC. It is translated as CASSPDGTGNYNEQFF.

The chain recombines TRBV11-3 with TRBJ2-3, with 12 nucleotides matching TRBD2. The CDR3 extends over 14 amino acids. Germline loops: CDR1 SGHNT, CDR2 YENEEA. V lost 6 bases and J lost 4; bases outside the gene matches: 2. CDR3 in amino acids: CASRLAGGPDTQYF. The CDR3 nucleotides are TGTGCCAGCAGGCTAGCGGGAGGGCCAGATACGCAGTATTTT.

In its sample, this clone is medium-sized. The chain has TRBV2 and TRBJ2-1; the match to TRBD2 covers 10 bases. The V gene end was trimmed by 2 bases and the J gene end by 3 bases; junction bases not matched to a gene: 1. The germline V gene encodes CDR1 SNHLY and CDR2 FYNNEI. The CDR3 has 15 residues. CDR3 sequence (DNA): TGTGCCAGCAGTGAACTAGCGGGAGACTACAATGAGCAGTTCTTC. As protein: CASSELAGDYNEQFF.

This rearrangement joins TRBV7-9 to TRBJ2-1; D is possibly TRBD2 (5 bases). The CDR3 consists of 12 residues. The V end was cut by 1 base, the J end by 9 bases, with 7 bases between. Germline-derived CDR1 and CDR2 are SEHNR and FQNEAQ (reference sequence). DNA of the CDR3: TGTGCCAGCAGCTTAGTGGGAGTTGAGCAGTTCTTC. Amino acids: CASSLVGVEQFF.